One sample yielded the 9 T cell receptor beta chains listed below, sequenced in a study of T cells in narcolepsy. Assay used: immunoSEQ multiplex PCR; TCRdb lists only in-frame clones, some missing. The data hold fewer than 35,000 clones, with around 83% observed a single time. The sample taken for sequencing was CD45RA- memory CD4+ T cells from PBMCs. These receptors originate from a human donor with narcolepsy.

This chain uses TRBV11-1 with TRBJ2-5; D possibly matches TRBD1 or TRBD2 (7 bases each). Germline-derived CDR1 and CDR2 are SGHAT and FQDESV (reference sequence). This CDR3 region has 14 residues. V lost 6 bases and J 1 base, leaving 12 bases between the germline ends. CDR3 residues: CASSQGGSQETQYF. The CDR3 DNA follows: TGTGCCAGCAGTCAGGGGGGGTCCCAAGAGACCCAGTACTTC.

The chain combines TRBV5-1 with TRBJ2-7; 9 bases are shared with TRBD1. Trimming at V came to 4 bases and at J to 7 bases, leaving 15 bases not matched to a gene. This CDR3 has 16 amino acids. CDR1 SGHRS and CDR2 YFSETQ come from the germline V gene. CDR3 region: CASSTRAGTGMWEQYF. In DNA, the CDR3 is TGCGCCAGCAGCACTCGAGCCGGGACAGGGATGTGGGAGCAGTACTTC.

The chain is built from TRBV7-2 and TRBJ2-1; 7 nucleotides align to TRBD2. CDR3 length: 16 residues. From germline, CDR1 is SGHTA and CDR2 FQGNSA. Germline trimming cut 1 base from V and 3 bases from J; bases unmatched to any gene: 6. CDR3 loop: CASSLVRLAVYNEQFF. The CDR3 coding sequence is TGTGCCAGCAGCTTAGTGAGGCTAGCGGTCTACAATGAGCAGTTCTTC.

This clone was seen just once. This sequence joins TRBV5-6 and TRBJ2-2; D not certain. The CDR3 covers 14 residues. The V gene's germline CDR1 is SGHDT and CDR2 YYEEEE. Trimming stripped 2 bases from V and 0 bases from J, with 5 bases between. CDR3 DNA: TGTGCCAGCAGCTTTGGAGCGAACACCGGGGAGCTGTTTTTT. This translates into CASSFGANTGELFF.

The chain combines TRBV7-3 with TRBJ2-2; no clear D gene. Germline CDR1 is SGHTA and CDR2 is FQGTGA. The CDR3 has 13 residues. V lost 5 bases to trimming and J lost 1 base, with 5 bases between them. CDR3 nucleotide sequence: TGTGCCAGCAGCCCCCTGAACACCGGGGAGCTGTTTTTT. Its translation: CASSPLNTGELFF.

The chain couples TRBV19 to TRBJ2-5, with 9 bases matching TRBD1. Germline V lookup: CDR1 LNHDA, CDR2 SQIVND (reference sequence). The CDR3 totals 13 residues. Unmatched junction bases numbered 3, after V lost 5 bases and J lost 5 bases. CDR3 sequence (DNA): TGTGCCAGTAGTTTCGGGACAGGGGAGACCCAGTACTTC. Translated, it gives CASSFGTGETQYF.

The V gene is TRBV6-1, the J gene TRBJ1-5, with unresolved D. The ends were cut back, 2 bases at V and 0 bases at J, with 5 bases in the middle. The CDR3 covers 14 residues. Germline V gene data show CDR1 as MNHNS and CDR2 as SASEGT. The chain's CDR3 is CASSESGSNQPQHF. DNA for the CDR3: TGTGCCAGCAGTGAATCGGGTAGCAATCAGCCCCAGCATTTT.

The chain recombines TRBV19 with TRBJ1-1; 7 positions match TRBD1. This CDR3 spans 16 amino acids. The ends lost 3 bases at V and 4 bases at J; junction bases unmatched: 11. Germline V gene data show CDR1 as LNHDA and CDR2 as SQIVND (reference sequence). The CDR3, as DNA: TGTGCCAGTAGTATTAATAACAGGGGAGCTGGCACTGAAGCTTTCTTT. Translating it yields CASSINNRGAGTEAFF.

V usage is TRBV28 and J usage is TRBJ2-7; D is possibly TRBD1 (5 bases). This CDR3 comprises 13 residues. V shed 3 bases and J shed 2 bases, with 8 bases lying between them. Looked up from germline, CDR1 is MDHEN and CDR2 is SYDVKM. CDR3 sequence: CASSFLGAYEQYF. CDR3 DNA: TGTGCCAGCAGTTTTCTAGGGGCCTACGAGCAGTACTTC.